One and the same sample provided the 18 T cell receptor beta chains below, sequenced in a study of blood T cell repertoires in COVID-19. Clones were sequenced by immunoSEQ multiplex PCR, and TCRdb holds only the in-frame ones, with some missing. The data show 250,000 to 350,000 clones, approximately 84% seen once. Specimen: peripheral blood. The receptor source for this set is a human donor with COVID-19, enrolled during active disease. The donor label of this sample is uncertain.

This clone was observed a single time. The chain joins TRBV30 to TRBJ2-1, with 10 nucleotides matching TRBD2. This CDR3 spans 13 amino acids. Germline CDR1 reads GTSNPN; CDR2 reads SVGIG (reference sequence). J was trimmed by 9 bases and V by 1 base; bases with no gene match: 3. For the CDR3, the DNA is TGTGCCTGGAGTGGGACTAGCGGAGGTGAGCAGTTCTTC. Translated: CAWSGTSGGEQFF.

The V and J genes are TRBV5-1 and TRBJ2-3; 7 bases line up with TRBD2. J was trimmed by 4 bases and V by 0 bases; bases with no gene match: 8. Germline values: CDR1 SGHRS, CDR2 YFSETQ. There are 16 residues in the CDR3. The CDR3 nucleotides read TGCGCCAGCAGCTTGGAAGGGCGGGAGATCCCAGATACGCAGTATTTT. Translated: CASSLEGREIPDTQYF.

The J gene is TRBJ2-7, the V gene TRBV7-2; 8 nucleotides agree with TRBD1. The CDR3 runs 15 residues. CDR1 and CDR2 from the germline V gene are SGHTA and FQGNSA. The trim removed 1 base at V and 1 base at J, leaving 3 bases unmatched. The CDR3 DNA follows: TGTGCCAGCAGCTTAGTGGGACAGGTTTCCTACGAGCAGTACTTC. It encodes CASSLVGQVSYEQYF.

This clone has only a few counts. The gene calls are TRBV2 and TRBJ2-2; D is possibly TRBD2 (5 bases). Trimming pared 6 bases from V and 5 bases from J, leaving 7 bases between. CDR1 and CDR2 (germline): SNHLY, FYNNEI. The CDR3 is 12 residues long. The CDR3 bases are TGTGCCAGCAGCCGGGATACCGGGGAGCTGTTTTTT. Amino acids: CASSRDTGELFF.

This sequence joins TRBV4-3 and TRBJ2-7; 8 bases align to TRBD1. Per the germline V gene, CDR1 is LGHNA and CDR2 is YSLEER. J gave up 6 bases and V 8 bases, and 6 bases lay outside the gene matches. This CDR3 contains 12 residues. For the CDR3, the DNA is TGCGCCAGCGGCCGACAGGGGAGCGAGCAGTACTTC. This gives the protein CASGRQGSEQYF.

In this sample, this clone turned up once. The CDR3 region has the DNA TGTGCCAGCAGTGGTACCCTGTCGCAGGGAAACACCATATATTTT. Amino acid sequence: CASSGTLSQGNTIYF. This chain connects TRBV2 to TRBJ1-3; no definite D call. V was shortened by 4 bases and J by 4 bases, with 14 bases between the two germline ends. The CDR3 spans 15 residues. Germline V lookup: CDR1 SNHLY, CDR2 FYNNEI.

The CDR3 loop is CASSSFGGYTF. For the CDR3, the DNA is TGTGCCAGCAGCTCCTTCGGTGGCTACACCTTC. The chain joins TRBV5-4 to TRBJ1-2; no reliable D call. The CDR3 contains 11 residues. Trimming left V 3 bases short and J 7 bases short, with 7 bases between. CDR1 is SGHNT and CDR2 is YYREEE in the germline V gene (reference sequence).

This clone has just a few counts. The chain uses TRBV7-8 and TRBJ2-1, with a weak D call TRBD2 (5 bases). The germline V gene has CDR1 SGHVS and CDR2 FQNEAQ. Between the trimmed V and J ends, which lost 1 base and 9 bases, there was a span of 10 bases. This CDR3 region has 13 residues. The CDR3 is CASSLGIRGEQFF. DNA of the CDR3: TGTGCCAGCAGCTTAGGGATCCGGGGTGAGCAGTTCTTC.

This clone showed up just a few times. This sequence joins TRBV7-2 and TRBJ2-2, with 7 positions matching TRBD2. Looked up from germline, CDR1 is SGHTA and CDR2 is FQGNSA. The ends lost 3 bases at V and 1 base at J; junction bases unmatched: 5. The CDR3 is 16 residues long. CDR3 loop: CASSFSTSVNTGELFF. As DNA, the CDR3 is TGTGCCAGCAGCTTTTCCACTAGCGTGAACACCGGGGAGCTGTTTTTT.

This clone was observed once. The J gene is TRBJ2-7, the V gene TRBV28; 8 nucleotides match TRBD2. The CDR3 is 15 amino acids. The ends lost 2 bases at V and 7 bases at J; junction bases unmatched: 10. CDR1 MDHEN and CDR2 SYDVKM come from the germline V gene. The CDR3 DNA is TGTGCCAGCAGTTTAGTACGGGAGGGCCTTGGAGAGCAGTACTTC. It specifies CASSLVREGLGEQYF.

The chain couples TRBV27 to TRBJ1-5; no firm D call. CDR1 MNHEY and CDR2 SMNVEV come from the germline V gene (reference sequence). V was pared by 2 bases and J by 2 bases, with 7 bases between. The CDR3 runs 14 residues. This chain's CDR3 is CASSLRRGNQPQHF. In DNA form, the CDR3 reads TGTGCCAGCAGTTTACGGCGGGGCAATCAGCCCCAGCATTTT.

This chain links TRBV15 with TRBJ1-5; possibly TRBD1 for D (6 bases). The germline V and J ends were trimmed by 5 bases and 1 base, with 9 bases remaining between them. The CDR3 has 14 amino acids. Germline V gene sequence: CDR1 LNHNV, CDR2 YYDKDF (reference sequence). The CDR3 region has the DNA TGTGCCACCAGCTACGGACAGAGCAATCAGCCCCAGCATTTT. It codes for CATSYGQSNQPQHF.

The J gene is TRBJ2-4, the V gene TRBV27, with D perhaps matching TRBD2 (6 bases). Germline V lookup: CDR1 MNHEY, CDR2 SMNVEV (reference sequence). The CDR3 has 14 amino acids. Between the trimmed V and J ends, which lost 2 bases and 8 bases, there was a span of 13 bases. DNA for the CDR3: TGTGCCAGCAGTTTAGGGGGAGGTGAAGACATTCAGTACTTC. Translation: CASSLGGGEDIQYF.

In this sample, this clone turned up a few times. This chain joins TRBV7-8 and TRBJ1-1; TRBD1 aligns across 8 bases. This CDR3 contains 15 residues. V shed 1 base and J 4 bases; nucleotides not matched to a gene: 5. Looked up from germline, CDR1 is SGHVS and CDR2 is FQNEAQ. The CDR3 bases are TGTGCCAGCAGCTTAGTGCGGACAGGGTCCACTGAAGCTTTCTTT. Its translation: CASSLVRTGSTEAFF. Based on the CDR3 plus reference TRBV7-8 and TRBJ1-1, the full variable domain is GAGVSQSPRYKVAKRGQDVALRCDPISGHVSLFWYQQALGQGPEFLTYFQNEAQLDKSGLPSDRFFAERPEGSVSTLKIQRTQQEDSAVYLCASSLVRTGSTEAFFGQGTRLTVV.

This chain uses TRBV5-1 with TRBJ2-1, with 8 positions matching TRBD2. The CDR3 runs 22 residues. Trimming at V came to 2 bases and at J to 0 bases, leaving 22 bases not matched to a gene. Germline V lookup: CDR1 SGHRS, CDR2 YFSETQ. The CDR3 nucleotides read TGCGCCAGCAGCTTTGTAGCGGGAAGGCCCCTTAGCGATCGAAGCTCCTACAATGAGCAGTTCTTC. Translation gives CASSFVAGRPLSDRSSYNEQFF.

The CDR3 region is CASRTNGGDTQYF. CDR3 sequence (DNA): TGTGCCAGCAGGACAAATGGGGGGGATACGCAGTATTTT. This rearrangement joins TRBV3-1 (or the pseudogene TRBV3-2) to TRBJ2-3, with D maybe TRBD2 (6 bases). The CDR3 is 13 residues long. Per germline, CDR1 LGHDT and CDR2 YNNKEL (reference sequence). Deletions cut 6 bases from V and 6 bases from J, with 13 bases between.

The chain uses TRBV10-3 and TRBJ2-7, with 11 bases aligning to TRBD2. The length of the CDR3 is 18 residues. V lost 1 base to trimming and J lost 3 bases; unmatched junction nucleotides: 11. Germline-derived CDR1 and CDR2 are ENHRY and SYGVKD. The CDR3 DNA sequence: TGTGCCATCAGTGAGTTCGGGACTAGCGGAAACCAGGGCTACGAGCAGTACTTC. Protein: CAISEFGTSGNQGYEQYF.

The V and J genes are TRBV7-3 and TRBJ2-2, with TRBD1 identical over 10 bases. The CDR3 runs to 17 residues. Germline-derived CDR1 and CDR2 are SGHTA and FQGTGA. Trimming took 5 bases from V and 7 from J; bases not matched to a gene: 13. The chain's CDR3 is CASSPDRGPARGGELFF. The DNA of the CDR3 is TGTGCCAGCAGCCCAGACAGGGGGCCGGCCAGGGGCGGGGAGCTGTTTTTT.